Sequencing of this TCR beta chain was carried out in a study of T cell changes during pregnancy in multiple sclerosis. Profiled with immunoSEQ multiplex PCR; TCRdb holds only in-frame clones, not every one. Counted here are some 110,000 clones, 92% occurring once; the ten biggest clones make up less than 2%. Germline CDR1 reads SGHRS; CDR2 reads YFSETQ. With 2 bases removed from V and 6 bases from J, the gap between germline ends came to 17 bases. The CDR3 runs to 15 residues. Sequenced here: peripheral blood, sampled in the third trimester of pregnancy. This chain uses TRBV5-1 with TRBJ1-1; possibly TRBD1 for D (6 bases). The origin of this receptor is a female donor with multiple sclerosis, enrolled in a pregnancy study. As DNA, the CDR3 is TGCGCCAGCAGCTTAATACAGGGTACTACCCCTGAAGCTTTCTTT. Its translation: CASSLIQGTTPEAFF. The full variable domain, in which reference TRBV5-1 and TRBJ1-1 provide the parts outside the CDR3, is KAGVTQTPRYLIKTRGQQVTLSCSPISGHRSVSWYQQTPGQGLQFLFEYFSETQRNKGNFPGRFSGRQFSNSRSEMNVSTLELGDSALYLCASSLIQGTTPEAFFGQGTRLTVV.